Listed below are T cell receptor beta chains from one sample, sequenced in a study of blood T cell repertoires in COVID-19. TCRdb's table, derived via immunoSEQ multiplex PCR, lists solely in-frame clones and lacks some. Here the sample spans around 88,000 clones, around 80% being singletons. The sample taken for sequencing was peripheral blood. Every receptor here comes from a middle-aged man who had recovered from COVID-19. Both conserved end residues are part of each CDR3. The order of the fields is V gene, CDR3 protein.

v_gene: TRBV9
CDR3aa: CASTRSGLADTQYF

v_gene: TRBV27
CDR3aa: CARDFCGEEDQPQHF

v_gene: TRBV19
CDR3aa: CASSSHAGPMNTEAFF

v_gene: TRBV15
CDR3aa: CATSQDPGFMPDTQYF

v_gene: TRBV5-1
CDR3aa: CASSLEGTSYTEAFF

v_gene: TRBV18
CDR3aa: CASSPRSGYNEQFF

v_gene: TRBV27
CDR3aa: CASSLSRGIYTDTQYF

v_gene: TRBV5-5
CDR3aa: CASSWTGLSEAFF

v_gene: TRBV5-1
CDR3aa: CASSPASGSEAFF

v_gene: TRBV9
CDR3aa: CASSPHELAGVQYF

v_gene: TRBV4-3
CDR3aa: CASSQRRGGGRFGEQFF

v_gene: TRBV24-1
CDR3aa: CATSQGPNTEAFF

v_gene: TRBV12-5
CDR3aa: CASGLTTVNTEAFF

v_gene: TRBV19
CDR3aa: CASSASQQGNYGYTF

v_gene: TRBV27
CDR3aa: CASSWGQLGEQYF

v_gene: TRBV2
CDR3aa: CANRDTGPNTEAFF

v_gene: TRBV10-3
CDR3aa: CAIRQGTNTEAFF

v_gene: TRBV21-1
CDR3aa: CASSTSIQLFF

v_gene: TRBV27
CDR3aa: CASRPTTPPDTDTQYF

v_gene: TRBV7-2
CDR3aa: CASSLGKGGSGYTF

v_gene: TRBV5-1
CDR3aa: CASSSKGQGVAEAFF

v_gene: TRBV7-3
CDR3aa: CASSGAGGPRANVLTF

v_gene: TRBV25-1
CDR3aa: CASTEGGTGVHEQYF

v_gene: TRBV25-1
CDR3aa: CASSVALAGSNEQFF

v_gene: TRBV6-6
CDR3aa: CASSRDRNYGYTF

v_gene: TRBV7-2
CDR3aa: CASSLATGPYEQYF

v_gene: TRBV19
CDR3aa: CASSIGRDSSIAFF

v_gene: TRBV5-6
CDR3aa: CASTHGRTGQPQHF

v_gene: TRBV28
CDR3aa: CASKQGDLNEKLFF

v_gene: TRBV7-9
CDR3aa: CASSLEGGGNQPQHF

v_gene: TRBV19
CDR3aa: CASRPRQGANGYTF

v_gene: TRBV7-3
CDR3aa: CASSLPTGKAGANVLTF

v_gene: TRBV28
CDR3aa: CASGRDTYGYTF

v_gene: TRBV4-2
CDR3aa: CASSQVSGQGMNEQFF

v_gene: TRBV11-3
CDR3aa: CASSLGPGSYNEQFF

v_gene: TRBV18
CDR3aa: CASSRDGSSYEQYF

v_gene: TRBV3-1/TRBV3-2
CDR3aa: CASSLGTGANEKLFF

v_gene: TRBV20-1
CDR3aa: CSASPSNEQFF

v_gene: TRBV5-4
CDR3aa: CASSQGTGYSYGYTF

v_gene: TRBV10-3
CDR3aa: CAISVTGQSMNTEAFF

v_gene: TRBV5-4
CDR3aa: CASSLDLGTGGPGVNYGYTF

v_gene: TRBV5-1
CDR3aa: CASSPDSFGNTIYF